This TCR beta chain stems from a study of OX40 agonist ivuxolimab in advanced cancers. Overall study context: An anti-OX40 (CD134) antibody with agonistic activity, ivuxolimab, was administered to patients. Study results and limitations: Determination of antigen specificity was not performed for the expanded peripheral T cells.

As to this clone: Its antigen remains unknown.

The CDR3 sequence is 15 residues long. With 5 bases clipped from V and 3 bases from J, the junction kept 7 bases outside the gene matches. The germline gives CDR1 LNHDA, CDR2 SQIVND (reference sequence). The repertoire was sequenced with immunoSEQ multiplex PCR; TCRdb's copy has only in-frame clones and lacks some. The repertoire holds about 52,000 clones, with roughly nine tenths as singletons. Sampling of blood occurred at baseline, cycle 4 day 1, and cycle 7 day 1. The receptor was isolated from an adult with an advanced solid tumor such as melanoma, head and neck, liver or kidney cancer. J is TRBJ2-1 and V is TRBV19, with TRBD1 matching over 7 bases. This material consisted of CD4+ or CD8+ T cells sorted from blood, taken in a trial of the OX40 agonist ivuxolimab. CDR3 nucleotide sequence: TGTGCCAGTAGTTTGAGGGCAGGGGGCTACAATGAGCAGTTCTTC. It specifies CASSLRAGGYNEQFF.